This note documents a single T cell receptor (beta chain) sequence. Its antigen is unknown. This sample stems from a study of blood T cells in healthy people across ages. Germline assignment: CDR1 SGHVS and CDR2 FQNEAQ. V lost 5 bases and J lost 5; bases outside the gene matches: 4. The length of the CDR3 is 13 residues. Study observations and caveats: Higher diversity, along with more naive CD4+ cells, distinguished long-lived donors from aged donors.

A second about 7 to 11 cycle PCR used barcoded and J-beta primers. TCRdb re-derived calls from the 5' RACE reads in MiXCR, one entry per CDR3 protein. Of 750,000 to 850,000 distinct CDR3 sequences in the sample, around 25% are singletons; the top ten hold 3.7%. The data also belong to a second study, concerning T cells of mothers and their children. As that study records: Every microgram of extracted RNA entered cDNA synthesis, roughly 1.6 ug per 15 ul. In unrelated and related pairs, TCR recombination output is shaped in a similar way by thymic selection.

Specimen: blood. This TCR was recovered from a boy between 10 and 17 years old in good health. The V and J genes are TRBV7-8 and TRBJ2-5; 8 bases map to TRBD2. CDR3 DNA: TGTGCCAGCAGCCGACTAGCGAGGGAGACCCAGTACTTC. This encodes CASSRLARETQYF.